This is a list of T cell receptor beta chains from one sample in a study of shared T cell receptors in the human thymus. TCRdb's copy holds only in-frame clones and misses some; the assay was immunoSEQ multiplex PCR. The table records more than 550,000 clones, over 75% of them present only once. This sample also appeared in a second study, on human thymus T cells.

Sequences were obtained from thymocytes. These receptors all stem from a boy under two years old with a congenital heart defect. CDR3s include the opening cysteine and the closing phenylalanine or tryptophan. The order of the fields is clone size, D gene, V gene, J gene, CDR3 DNA, CDR3 protein. A D gene is named only where the DNA matches it firmly. Some rows mark clone size as missing; the rest say once, few, many or name a class of expanded clone.

>.|TRBD2|TRBV28|TRBJ2-7
TGTGCCAGCAGAACTGCCCGTTCGGGAGGGCCGAACTACTACGAGCAGTACTTC
CASRTARSGGPNYYEQYF
>.|.|TRBV6-6|TRBJ1-1
TGTGCCAGCAGTTACGGCAGAGCGGAGAACACTGAAGCTTTCTTT
CASSYGRAENTEAFF
>.|TRBD2|TRBV5-1|TRBJ2-7
TGCGCCAGCAGCACCTTTAGCGGGGAGCCCTACGAGCAGTACTTC
CASSTFSGEPYEQYF
>.|TRBD2|TRBV6-1|TRBJ2-1
TGTGCCAGCAGTGCACTAGCGGGAGTAAGGTCGGCTGGCTACAATGAGCAGTTCTTC
CASSALAGVRSAGYNEQFF
>.|.|TRBV7-3|TRBJ2-7
TGTGCCAGCAGCTTAAAGCGTCTACCCTACGGCGAGCAGTACTTC
CASSLKRLPYGEQYF
>.|.|TRBV23-1|TRBJ2-5
TGCGCCAGCAGTCAATCGATAGCGGACCTTGCCTCGGTAGAGACCCAGTACTTC
CASSQSIADLASVETQYF
>.|TRBD1|TRBV5-4|TRBJ2-3
TGTGCCAGCAGCTTGACAGGGGTTTTTCCAGATACGCAGTATTTT
CASSLTGVFPDTQYF
>.|.|TRBV29-1|TRBJ2-1
TGCAGCGTCCTGGGCAGGTGGGATGAGCAGTTCTTC
CSVLGRWDEQFF
>few|TRBD1|TRBV15|TRBJ2-3
TGTGCCACCAGCATTGGAGAAACAGGGGGCGCCGGCACAGATACGCAGTATTTT
CATSIGETGGAGTDTQYF
>.|.|TRBV4-1|TRBJ2-2
TGCGCCAGCAGCCATGAGTGGAGGGGTGAGCTGTTTTTT
CASSHEWRGELFF
>.|TRBD2|TRBV7-9|TRBJ2-5
TGTGCCAGCAGCTTAGTGGGACTAGCGGGGAGGGGGCAAGAGACCCAGTACTTC
CASSLVGLAGRGQETQYF
>.|.|TRBV18|TRBJ2-1
TGTGCCAGCTCAGCCCGGTTGTCCAATGAGCAGTTCTTC
CASSARLSNEQFF
>.|TRBD2|TRBV4-2|TRBJ2-7
TGTGCCAGCAGCCGCGAGGGACTAGCGGGGGGAACTTACGAGCAGTACTTC
CASSREGLAGGTYEQYF
>.|.|TRBV11-2|TRBJ2-2
TGTGCCAGCAGCTCAGTCCGGACTCCCGCCGGGGAGCTGTTTTTT
CASSSVRTPAGELFF
>.|.|TRBV4-1|TRBJ1-4
TGCGCCAGCAGCCAAGCCCCCCCGGGACATGAACTGTTTTTT
CASSQAPPGHELFF
>.|TRBD1|TRBV25-1|TRBJ2-1
TGTGCCAGCAGTGTGGTACGGGACAGGGGAATTAATGAGCAGTTCTTC
CASSVVRDRGINEQFF
>.|.|TRBV19|TRBJ2-2
TGTGCCAGTAGTATAGTGAGGGTCGAGAGCACCGGGGAGCTGTTTTTT
CASSIVRVESTGELFF
>.|TRBD1|TRBV28|TRBJ1-4
TGTGCCAGCAGCCGGACAGGGGATGGAGAAAAACTGTTTTTT
CASSRTGDGEKLFF
>.|.|TRBV11-2|TRBJ2-3
TGTGCCAGCAGCTTATGGCAGGGGACAGATACGCAGTATTTT
CASSLWQGTDTQYF
>.|TRBD2|TRBV7-3|TRBJ2-3
TGTGCCAGCAGGGCTAGCGGGGGGGCACGAGATACGCAGTATTTT
CASRASGGARDTQYF
>.|.|TRBV29-1|TRBJ1-4
TGCAGCGTTGAGGGGGGTAATGAAAAACTGTTTTTT
CSVEGGNEKLFF
>.|.|TRBV5-5|TRBJ2-1
TGTGCCAGCAGCTTGGTTGCGGGAATGAACAATGAGCAGTTCTTC
CASSLVAGMNNEQFF